The source of this T cell receptor (beta chain) is a study of cytomegalovirus exposure and HLA in healthy donors. The study's findings and limits: It is likely that the observed cluster of highly shared sequence variants was a sequencing artifact. Altogether, some 160 TCR beta chains were recorded as cytomegalovirus-associated.

Germline trimming cut 6 bases from V and 1 base from J; bases unmatched to any gene: 6. Germline CDR1 reads SGHRS; CDR2 reads YFSETQ. The CDR3 sequence is 14 residues long. Of note for this clone: The target antigen is unknown.

The PCR ran on 60 Vbeta and 13 Jbeta primers. Under the authors' procedure: Later, an analysis found about 80 million unique TCR beta chains, and 8.5 million to 12 million of these were shared. The method was immunoSEQ multiplex PCR; TCRdb's version includes in-frame clones alone and lacks a portion of them. V, J and clone size are taken as reported in that table, and D and trimming were inferred from the DNA itself. The repertoire consists of approximately 59,000 clones, with roughly two thirds occurring once and the leading ten covering approximately 3%. This chain uses TRBV5-1 with TRBJ2-7, with 8 bases that match TRBD1. Material for sequencing was PBMCs. The receptor's source is a young man in good health and CMV-seronegative. CDR3 sequence: CASNRDRSSYEQYF. CDR3 coding DNA: TGCGCCAGCAACCGGGACAGGTCGTCCTACGAGCAGTACTTC.